This T cell receptor (beta chain) was recovered during a study of T-cell reconstitution after alpha-beta-depleted transplantation in children. Notes on the study in general: T-cell numbers and diversity one year post-transplant derived largely from freshly generated T cells. TCRbeta diversity was high at day 60 in some patients (a result of surviving recipient T cells and thymic progenitors). In patients about two months after transplant, alpha-beta T cells reportedly arose from several hundred expanded graft clones.

Preparation of the TCRbeta library was carried out with unique molecular identifiers. TCRdb reanalysed the PCR reads using MiXCR and keeps one entry per CDR3 protein. The data hold fewer than 550,000 distinct CDR3 sequences, with 16% observed a single time. In regard to this clonotype: Its antigen is not known.

This specimen was PBMCs, mostly from graft donor cells, taken 360 days after TCRalphabeta/CD19-depleted stem cell transplant. This sequence was found in a boy in the first two years of life who had a stem cell transplant for Wiskott-Aldrich syndrome, so the T cells may come from the graft donor.

The CDR3 DNA reads as TGTGCCAGCAGACCACAGGGGGCGCCCCCTCAGCCCCAGCATTTT. It specifies CASRPQGAPPQPQHF. V is TRBV6-1 and J is TRBJ1-5; 9 nucleotides match TRBD1. Germline-derived CDR1 and CDR2 are MNHNS and SASEGT. The CDR3 covers 15 residues. Trimming removed 6 bases from V and 6 bases from J; junction bases left unmatched: 9.